This T cell receptor beta chain was observed in a study of T cell responses to AZD1222 COVID-19 vaccine. Study-wide results and caveats: Nearly half of unique spike-specific TCRs reportedly avoided B.1.351 and B.1.1.7 mutated regions. Among the donors, most were white British and more were female, and clonal diversity was possibly underestimated. All repertoire sampling was performed exclusively after the peak T cell response. Researchers report vaccine-associated CD4 TCRs spanning spike, with dominance at 160-218 and 743-854.

This clone showed up just once. The antigen is undetermined. Trimming cost V 0 bases and J 9 bases, with 6 bases left between them. The germline gives CDR1 SGHKS, CDR2 YYEKEE (reference sequence). CDR3 length: 11 residues. Clones were sequenced by immunoSEQ multiplex PCR, and TCRdb holds only the in-frame ones, with some missing. The sample includes 130,000 to 150,000 clones, roughly 93% of them seen just once. The sequence was collected from an adult who received the AZD1222 COVID-19 vaccine. Here the sequenced sample was peripheral blood, taken 28 days after the second AZD1222 dose. This chain connects TRBV5-5 to TRBJ1-2, with unresolved D. The CDR3 sequence is CASSLAGSYTF. In nucleotides, the CDR3 is TGTGCCAGCAGCTTGGCGGGGAGCTACACCTTC.